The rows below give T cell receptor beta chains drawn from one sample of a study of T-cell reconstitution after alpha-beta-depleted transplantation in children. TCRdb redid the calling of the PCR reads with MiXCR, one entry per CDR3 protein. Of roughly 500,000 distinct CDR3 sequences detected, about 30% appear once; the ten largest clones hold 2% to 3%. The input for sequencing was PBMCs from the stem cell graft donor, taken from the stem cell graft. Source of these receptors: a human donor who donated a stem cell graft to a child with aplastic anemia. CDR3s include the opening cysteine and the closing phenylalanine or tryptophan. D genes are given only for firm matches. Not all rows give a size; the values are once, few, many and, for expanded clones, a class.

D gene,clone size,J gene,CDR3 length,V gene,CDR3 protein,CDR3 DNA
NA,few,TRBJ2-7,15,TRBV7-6,CASSLTGLMDYEQYF,TGTGCCAGCAGCTTGACGGGACTGATGGACTACGAGCAGTACTTC
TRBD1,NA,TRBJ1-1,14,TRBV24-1,CATSRTGINTEAFF,TGTGCCACCAGCCGGACAGGGATAAACACTGAAGCTTTCTTT
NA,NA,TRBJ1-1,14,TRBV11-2,CASTLGRGYTEAFF,TGTGCCAGCACCCTTGGCAGGGGATATACTGAAGCTTTCTTT
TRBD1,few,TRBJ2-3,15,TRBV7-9,CASSIGQGPTDTQYF,TGTGCCAGCAGCATAGGACAGGGACCCACAGATACGCAGTATTTT
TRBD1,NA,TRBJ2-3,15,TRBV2,CASTKGGFGTDTQYF,TGTGCCAGCACCAAAGGGGGCTTTGGTACAGATACGCAGTATTTT
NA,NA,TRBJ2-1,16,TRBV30,CAWSGKAGISYNEQFF,TGTGCCTGGAGTGGGAAAGCGGGTATCTCCTACAATGAGCAGTTCTTC
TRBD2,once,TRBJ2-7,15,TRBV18,CASSPDTSGGYEQYF,TGTGCCAGCTCACCAGACACTAGCGGGGGCTACGAGCAGTACTTC
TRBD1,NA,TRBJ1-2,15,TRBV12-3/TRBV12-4,CASSFSGRGVGGYTF,TGTGCCAGCAGTTTCTCCGGCAGGGGGGTGGGTGGCTACACCTTC
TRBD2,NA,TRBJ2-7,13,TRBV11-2,CASRRLASNEQYF,TGTGCCAGCAGGCGACTAGCGAGCAACGAGCAGTACTTC
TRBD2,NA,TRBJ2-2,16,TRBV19,CASSITRTSGTGELFF,TGTGCCAGTAGTATTACGAGGACTAGCGGGACCGGGGAGCTGTTTTTT
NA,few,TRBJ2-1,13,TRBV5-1,CASSLAAGNEQFF,TGCGCCAGCAGCTTGGCCGCGGGGAATGAGCAGTTCTTC
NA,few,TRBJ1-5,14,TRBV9,CASSGGTQNQPQHF,TGTGCCAGCAGCGGAGGGACGCAAAATCAGCCCCAGCATTTT
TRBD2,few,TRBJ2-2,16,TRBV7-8,CASSWAGRASTGELFF,TGTGCCAGCAGCTGGGCAGGGAGGGCAAGCACCGGGGAGCTGTTTTTT
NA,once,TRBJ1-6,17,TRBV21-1,CASSKELVTEHNSPLHF,TGTGCCAGCAGCAAAGAGTTAGTCACAGAACATAATTCACCCCTCCACTTT
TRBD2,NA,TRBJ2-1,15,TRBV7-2,CASRLDSGRVNEQFF,TGTGCCAGCAGGTTGGACAGCGGGAGGGTCAATGAGCAGTTCTTC
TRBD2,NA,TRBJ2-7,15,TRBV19,CASSIGASGKYEQYF,TGTGCCAGTAGTATTGGAGCTAGCGGGAAGTACGAGCAGTACTTC
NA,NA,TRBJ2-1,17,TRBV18,CASSPRAQGSSYNEQFF,TGTGCCAGCTCACCACGGGCTCAGGGTAGTTCCTACAATGAGCAGTTCTTC
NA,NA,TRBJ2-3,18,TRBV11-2,CASSPRASLAPNTDTQYF,TGTGCCAGCAGCCCCCGGGCCTCCTTAGCCCCTAACACAGATACGCAGTATTTT
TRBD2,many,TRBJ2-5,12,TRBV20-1,CSVQRGYGTQYF,TGCAGTGTCCAGCGGGGGTACGGGACCCAGTACTTC
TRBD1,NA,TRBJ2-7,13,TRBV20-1,CSAPGQGLYEQYF,TGCAGTGCCCCTGGACAGGGCCTCTACGAGCAGTACTTC
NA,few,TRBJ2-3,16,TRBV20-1,CSARPQERWRTDTQYF,TGCAGTGCTAGACCCCAGGAGAGGTGGAGAACAGATACGCAGTATTTT
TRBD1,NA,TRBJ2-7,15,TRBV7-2,CASSLGTGVTYEQYF,TGTGCCAGCAGTTTAGGGACAGGGGTTACCTACGAGCAGTACTTC
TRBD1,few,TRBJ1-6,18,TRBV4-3,CASSPQVGKTGGLTPLHF,TGCGCCAGCAGCCCCCAAGTAGGAAAAACAGGGGGTCTAACACCCCTCCACTTT
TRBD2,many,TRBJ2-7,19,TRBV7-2,CASSLAGTGAGGGFYEQYF,TGTGCCAGCAGCTTAGCCGGGACAGGAGCGGGAGGGGGGTTCTACGAGCAGTACTTC
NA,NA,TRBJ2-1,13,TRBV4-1,CASSQGKWDEQFF,TGCGCCAGCAGCCAAGGGAAATGGGATGAGCAGTTCTTC
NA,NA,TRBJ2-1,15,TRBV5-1,CASSLDEPLLDEQFF,TGCGCCAGCAGCTTGGATGAGCCCCTCTTGGATGAGCAGTTCTTC
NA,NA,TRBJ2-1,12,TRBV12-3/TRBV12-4,CASTAIRDEQFF,TGTGCCAGCACCGCGATACGTGATGAGCAGTTCTTC
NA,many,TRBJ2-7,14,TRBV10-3,CAISESRGSYEQYF,TGTGCCATCAGTGAGTCAAGGGGCTCCTACGAGCAGTACTTC
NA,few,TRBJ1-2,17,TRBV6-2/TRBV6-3,CASRIRDRLLQNYGYTF,TGTGCCAGCAGGATCCGGGACCGACTATTGCAAAACTATGGCTACACCTTC
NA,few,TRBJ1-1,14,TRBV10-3,CAIRSGTSNTEAFF,TGTGCCATCAGATCCGGGACAAGCAACACTGAAGCTTTCTTT
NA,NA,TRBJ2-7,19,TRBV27,CASSLSFLPLRGRSYEQYF,TGTGCCAGCAGTTTATCCTTCCTCCCACTCAGGGGTAGGTCCTACGAGCAGTACTTC
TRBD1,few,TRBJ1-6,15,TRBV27,CASSQGTGINSPLHF,TGTGCCAGCAGCCAAGGGACAGGGATCAATTCACCCCTCCACTTT
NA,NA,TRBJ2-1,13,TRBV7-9,CASSRGEGHEQFF,TGTGCCAGCAGCCGGGGCGAGGGCCATGAGCAGTTCTTC
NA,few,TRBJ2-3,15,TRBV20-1,CSASRDGFIADTQYF,TGCAGTGCTAGTAGGGACGGGTTCATCGCAGATACGCAGTATTTT
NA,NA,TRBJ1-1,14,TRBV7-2,CASSAYRVGSEAFF,TGTGCCAGCAGCGCGTACAGGGTTGGGTCTGAAGCTTTCTTT
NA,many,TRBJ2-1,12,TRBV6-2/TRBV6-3,CASKARGTEQFF,TGTGCCAGCAAGGCACGGGGTACTGAGCAGTTCTTC
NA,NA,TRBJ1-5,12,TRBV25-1,CASSEIGQPQHF,TGTGCCAGCAGTGAAATAGGCCAGCCCCAGCATTTT
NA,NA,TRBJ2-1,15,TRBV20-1,CSAVQQGLSRNEQFF,TGCAGTGCCGTACAACAGGGCCTGTCGCGCAATGAGCAGTTCTTC
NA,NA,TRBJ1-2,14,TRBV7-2,CASGRGGPGYGYTF,TGTGCCAGCGGCCGGGGCGGTCCTGGCTATGGCTACACCTTC
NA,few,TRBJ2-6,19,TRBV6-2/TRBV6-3,CASTTQGWATHSGANVLTF,TGTGCCAGCACCACTCAAGGGTGGGCCACTCACTCTGGGGCCAACGTCCTGACTTTC
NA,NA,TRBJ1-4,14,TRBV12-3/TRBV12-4,CASREGGGDEKLFF,TGTGCCAGCAGGGAGGGGGGCGGTGATGAAAAACTGTTTTTT